A selection of T cell receptor beta chains follows, all from one sample in a study of T cell responses to AZD1222 COVID-19 vaccine. TCRdb keeps only in-frame clones here, not all; method: immunoSEQ multiplex PCR. The sample lists around 180,000 clones; 80% to 95% were seen once. The starting material was peripheral blood, obtained on day 0 of AZD1222 vaccination. The receptors were gathered from an adult in good health. Each CDR3 is given with its conserved first and last residue. The D gene is left open where the match is weak.

TRBJ1-1	TRBD1	TRBV27	CASSSTAGGTEAFF	TGTGCCAGCAGTTCCACCGCAGGGGGAACTGAAGCTTTCTTT
TRBJ1-1	TRBD1	TRBV18	CASSLGITGGTEAFF	TGTGCCAGCTCACTTGGGATTACAGGGGGCACTGAAGCTTTCTTT
TRBJ2-5	TRBD2	TRBV6-5	CASSSSGDAETQYF	TGTGCCAGCAGTTCTAGCGGGGATGCCGAAACCCAGTACTTC
TRBJ1-1	NA	TRBV19	CASSISGVKVGRNTEAFF	TGTGCCAGTAGTATATCTGGGGTCAAGGTTGGAAGGAACACTGAAGCTTTCTTT
TRBJ1-2	NA	TRBV20-1	CSARGMYGYTF	TGCAGTGCCCGGGGCATGTATGGCTACACCTTC
TRBJ1-1	NA	TRBV6-5	CASSSGLNTEAFF	TGTGCCAGCAGCTCGGGATTGAACACTGAAGCTTTCTTT
TRBJ2-1	NA	TRBV28	CASSFVRNEQFF	TGTGCCAGCAGTTTCGTTCGGAATGAGCAGTTCTTC
TRBJ1-2	NA	TRBV10-3	CAISPQESTGGYTF	TGTGCCATCAGTCCGCAGGAGTCGACCGGAGGCTACACCTTC
TRBJ1-2	NA	TRBV29-1	CSVEPQGYGYTF	TGCAGCGTTGAACCACAGGGCTATGGCTACACCTTC
TRBJ1-2	NA	TRBV13	CASSLGGNYGYTF	TGTGCCAGCAGCTTAGGGGGGAACTATGGCTACACCTTC
TRBJ2-1	TRBD1	TRBV10-1	CASSAWYRTGSYNEQFF	TGCGCCAGCAGCGCGTGGTATCGGACAGGGTCTTACAATGAGCAGTTCTTC
TRBJ2-5	NA	TRBV18	CASSPQEETQYF	TGTGCCAGCTCACCACAGGAGGAGACCCAGTACTTC
TRBJ1-2	TRBD1	TRBV7-8	CASSGGTGPNYGYTF	TGTGCCAGCAGCGGAGGGACAGGGCCCAACTATGGCTACACCTTC
TRBJ1-2	NA	TRBV6-6	CASRHGRDYGYTF	TGTGCCAGCAGACACGGACGGGACTATGGCTACACCTTC
TRBJ1-2	NA	TRBV12-3/TRBV12-4	CASSFSGYGYTF	TGTGCCAGCAGTTTTTCGGGGTATGGCTACACCTTC
TRBJ1-2	TRBD1	TRBV5-1	CASSLNRGRGYTF	TGCGCCAGCAGCCTGAACAGGGGCCGGGGCTACACCTTC
TRBJ2-2	TRBD1	TRBV19	CASRQGARFRNTGELFF	TGTGCCAGTAGACAGGGGGCGCGGTTTAGGAACACCGGGGAGCTGTTTTTT
TRBJ1-5	NA	TRBV19	CASSMADRVDGQPQHF	TGTGCCAGTAGTATGGCTGACCGAGTTGATGGTCAGCCCCAGCATTTT
TRBJ1-6	TRBD1	TRBV28	CASAGGNSPLHF	TGTGCCAGCGCAGGGGGTAATTCACCCCTCCACTTT
TRBJ1-4	TRBD1	TRBV7-9	CASSPTGVFEKLFF	TGTGCCAGCAGCCCGACAGGGGTATTCGAAAAACTGTTTTTT
TRBJ1-1	NA	TRBV19	CASSIKGYTEAFF	TGTGCCAGTAGTATAAAGGGTTACACTGAAGCTTTCTTT
TRBJ1-3	TRBD1	TRBV28	CASSLLTGVGNTIYF	TGTGCCAGCAGTTTATTGACAGGGGTCGGAAACACCATATATTTT
TRBJ2-1	NA	TRBV7-8	CASIGVYNEQFF	TGTGCCAGCATAGGAGTATACAATGAGCAGTTCTTC
TRBJ1-4	NA	TRBV20-1	CSARKGEKLFF	TGCAGTGCTAGAAAAGGAGAAAAACTGTTTTTT